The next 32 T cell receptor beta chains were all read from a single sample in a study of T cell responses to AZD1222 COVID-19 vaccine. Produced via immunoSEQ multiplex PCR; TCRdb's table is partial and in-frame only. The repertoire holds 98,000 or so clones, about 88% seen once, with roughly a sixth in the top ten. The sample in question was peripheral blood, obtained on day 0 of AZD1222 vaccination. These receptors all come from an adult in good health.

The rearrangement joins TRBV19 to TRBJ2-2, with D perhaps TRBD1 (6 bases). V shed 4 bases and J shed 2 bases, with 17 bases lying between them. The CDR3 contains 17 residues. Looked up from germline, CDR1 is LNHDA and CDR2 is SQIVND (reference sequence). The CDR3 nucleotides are TGTGCCAGTAGTAAGGGGCCGTGGGACACAAACACCGGGGAGCTGTTTTTT. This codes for CASSKGPWDTNTGELFF.

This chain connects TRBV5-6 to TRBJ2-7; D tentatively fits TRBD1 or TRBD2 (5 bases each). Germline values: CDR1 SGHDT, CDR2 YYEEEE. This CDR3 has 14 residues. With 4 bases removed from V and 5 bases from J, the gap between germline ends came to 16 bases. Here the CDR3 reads CASSPPGLGDEQYF. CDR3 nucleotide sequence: TGTGCCAGCAGCCCCCCCGGTTTGGGGGACGAGCAGTACTTC.

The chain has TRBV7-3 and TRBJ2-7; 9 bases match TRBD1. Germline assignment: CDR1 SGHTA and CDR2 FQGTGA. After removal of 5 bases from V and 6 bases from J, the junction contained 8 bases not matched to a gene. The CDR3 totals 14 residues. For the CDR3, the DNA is TGTGCCAGCAGCCTGTGGGACAGGGCCTCCGAGCAGTACTTC. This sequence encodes CASSLWDRASEQYF. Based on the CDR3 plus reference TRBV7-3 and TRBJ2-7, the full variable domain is GAGVSQTPSNKVTEKGKYVELRCDPISGHTALYWYRQSLGQGPEFLIYFQGTGAADDSGLPNDRFFAVRPEGSVSTLKIQRTERGDSAVYLCASSLWDRASEQYFGPGTRLTVT.

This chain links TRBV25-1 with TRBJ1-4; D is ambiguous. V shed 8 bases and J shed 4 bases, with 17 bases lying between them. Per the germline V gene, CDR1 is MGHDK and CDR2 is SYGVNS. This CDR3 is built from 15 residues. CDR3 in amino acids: CASRPEGFFNEKLFF. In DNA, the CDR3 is TGTGCCAGCCGTCCCGAGGGCTTCTTTAATGAAAAACTGTTTTTT.

This CDR3 is CASSAGTGGNTIYF. CDR3 DNA sequence: TGTGCCAGCAGCGCCGGGACAGGGGGAAACACCATATATTTT. This rearrangement joins TRBV9 to TRBJ1-3, with 9 bases matching TRBD1. Germline CDR1 is SGDLS and CDR2 is YYNGEE. V was clipped by 3 bases and J by 4 bases; unmatched bases: 2. The length of the CDR3 is 14 residues.

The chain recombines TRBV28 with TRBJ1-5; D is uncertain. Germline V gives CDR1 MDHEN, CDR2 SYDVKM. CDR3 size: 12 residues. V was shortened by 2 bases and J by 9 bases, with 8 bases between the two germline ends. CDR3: CASSLAVRPQHF. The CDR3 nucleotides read TGTGCCAGCAGTTTAGCGGTCCGGCCCCAGCATTTT.

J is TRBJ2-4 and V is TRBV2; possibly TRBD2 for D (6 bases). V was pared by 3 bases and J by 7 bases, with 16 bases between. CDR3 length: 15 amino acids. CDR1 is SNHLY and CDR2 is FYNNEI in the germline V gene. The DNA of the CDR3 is TGTGCCAGCAGTGATACAGGAGGGTCGTGGAACATTCAGTACTTC. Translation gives CASSDTGGSWNIQYF.

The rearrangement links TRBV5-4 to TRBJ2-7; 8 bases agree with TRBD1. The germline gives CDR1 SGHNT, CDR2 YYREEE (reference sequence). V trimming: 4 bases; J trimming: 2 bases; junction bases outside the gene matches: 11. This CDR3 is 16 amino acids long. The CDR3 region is CASSGGRGRVPYEQYF. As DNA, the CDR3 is TGTGCCAGCAGCGGTGGCAGGGGGCGCGTTCCCTACGAGCAGTACTTC.

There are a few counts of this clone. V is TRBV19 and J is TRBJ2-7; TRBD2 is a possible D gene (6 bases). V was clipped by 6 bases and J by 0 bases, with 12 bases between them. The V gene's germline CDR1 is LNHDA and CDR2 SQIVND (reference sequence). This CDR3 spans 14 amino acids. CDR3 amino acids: CASSMTDYSYEQYF. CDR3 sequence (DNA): TGTGCCAGTAGCATGACGGACTACTCCTACGAGCAGTACTTC.

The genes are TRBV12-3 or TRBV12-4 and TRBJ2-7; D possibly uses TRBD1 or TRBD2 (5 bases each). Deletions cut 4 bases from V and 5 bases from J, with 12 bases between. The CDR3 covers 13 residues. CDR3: CASSSGTYHEQYF. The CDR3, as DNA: TGTGCCAGCAGTTCCGGGACCTACCACGAGCAGTACTTC.

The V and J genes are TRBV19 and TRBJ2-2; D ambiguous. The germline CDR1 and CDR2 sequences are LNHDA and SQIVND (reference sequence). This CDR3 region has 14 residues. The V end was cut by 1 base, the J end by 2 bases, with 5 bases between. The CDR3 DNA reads TGTGCCAGTAGTATAGTAGGAAACACCGGGGAGCTGTTTTTT. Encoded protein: CASSIVGNTGELFF.

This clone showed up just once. In DNA form, the CDR3 reads TGTGCCAGCAGCCCGACTAGGGGGAATGAGCAGTTCTTC. It codes for CASSPTRGNEQFF. The chain has TRBV5-4 and TRBJ2-1, with D possibly called TRBD1 or TRBD2 (6 bases each). CDR1 and CDR2 (germline): SGHNT, YYREEE (reference sequence). CDR3 length: 13 residues. Between the trimmed V and J ends, which lost 4 bases and 7 bases, there was a span of 12 bases.

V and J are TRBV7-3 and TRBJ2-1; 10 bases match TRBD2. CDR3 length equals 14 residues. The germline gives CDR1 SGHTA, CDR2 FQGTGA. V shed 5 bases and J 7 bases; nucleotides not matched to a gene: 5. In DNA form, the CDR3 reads TGTGCCAGCAGCCAAAGCGGGGGGGCGAATGAGCAGTTCTTC. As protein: CASSQSGGANEQFF.

CDR3 loop: CASSSGQGVYYEQYF. In nucleotides, the CDR3 is TGTGCCAGCAGTTCGGGACAGGGGGTTTACTACGAGCAGTACTTC. The chain has TRBV28 and TRBJ2-7; 11 nucleotides match TRBD1. CDR1 is MDHEN and CDR2 is SYDVKM in the germline V gene. V lost 4 bases to trimming and J lost 3 bases; unmatched junction nucleotides: 5. The CDR3 runs to 15 residues.

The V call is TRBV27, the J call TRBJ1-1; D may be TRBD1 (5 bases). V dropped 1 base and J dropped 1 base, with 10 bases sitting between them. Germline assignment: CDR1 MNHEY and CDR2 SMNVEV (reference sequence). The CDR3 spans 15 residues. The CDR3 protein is CASSLWGEGNTEAFF. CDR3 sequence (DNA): TGTGCCAGCAGTTTATGGGGGGAGGGGAACACTGAAGCTTTCTTT.

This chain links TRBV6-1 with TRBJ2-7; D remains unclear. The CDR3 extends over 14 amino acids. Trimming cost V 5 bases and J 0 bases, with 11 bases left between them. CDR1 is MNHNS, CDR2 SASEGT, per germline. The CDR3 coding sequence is TGTGCCAGCAGTCTTTCATTGAGCTCCTACGAGCAGTACTTC. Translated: CASSLSLSSYEQYF.

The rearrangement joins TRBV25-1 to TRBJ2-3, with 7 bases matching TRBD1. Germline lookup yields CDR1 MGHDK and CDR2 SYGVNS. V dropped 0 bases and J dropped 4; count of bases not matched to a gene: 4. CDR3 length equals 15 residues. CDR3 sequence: CASSEYWTGPDTQYF. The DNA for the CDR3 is TGTGCCAGCAGTGAATATTGGACAGGACCAGATACGCAGTATTTT.

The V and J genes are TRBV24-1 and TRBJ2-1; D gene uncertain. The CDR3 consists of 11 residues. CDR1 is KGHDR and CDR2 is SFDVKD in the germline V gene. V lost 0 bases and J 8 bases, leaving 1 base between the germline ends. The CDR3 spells CATSDLDEQFF. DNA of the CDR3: TGTGCCACCAGTGATTTGGATGAGCAGTTCTTC.

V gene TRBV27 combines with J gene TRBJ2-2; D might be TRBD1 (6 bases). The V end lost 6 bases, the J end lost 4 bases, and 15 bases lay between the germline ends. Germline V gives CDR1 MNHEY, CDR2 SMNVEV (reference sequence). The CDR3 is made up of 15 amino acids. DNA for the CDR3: TGTGCCAGCAGCTCATTACAGGGCCGCACCGGGGAGCTGTTTTTT. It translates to CASSSLQGRTGELFF.

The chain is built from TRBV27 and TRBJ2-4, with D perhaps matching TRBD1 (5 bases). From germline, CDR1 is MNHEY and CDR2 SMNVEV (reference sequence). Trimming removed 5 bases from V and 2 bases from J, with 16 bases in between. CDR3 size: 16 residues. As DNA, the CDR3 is TGTGCCAGCAGTGGGGCCACTACCCTATCCAAAAACATTCAGTACTTC. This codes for CASSGATTLSKNIQYF.

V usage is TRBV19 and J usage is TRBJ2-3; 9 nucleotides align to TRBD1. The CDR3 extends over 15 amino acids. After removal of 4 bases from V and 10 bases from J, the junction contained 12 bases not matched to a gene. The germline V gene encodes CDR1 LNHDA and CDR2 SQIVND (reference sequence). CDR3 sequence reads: CASSRTGVDTEAQYF. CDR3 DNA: TGTGCCAGTAGTAGGACAGGGGTGGACACAGAGGCGCAGTATTTT. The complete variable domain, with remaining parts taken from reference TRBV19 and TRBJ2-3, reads DGGITQSPKYLFRKEGQNVTLSCEQNLNHDAMYWYRQDPGQGLRLIYYSQIVNDFQKGDIAEGYSVSREKKESFPLTVTSAQKNPTAFYLCASSRTGVDTEAQYFGPGTRLTVL.

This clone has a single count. The CDR3 region is CASSGDRDGYTF. The CDR3, as DNA: TGCGCCAGCAGTGGAGACAGGGATGGCTACACCTTC. The V gene is TRBV10-1, the J gene TRBJ1-2; 7 bases match TRBD1. With 4 bases clipped from V and 6 bases from J, the junction kept 2 bases outside the gene matches. Germline CDR1 reads WNHNN; CDR2 reads SYGVQD (reference sequence). The CDR3 extends over 12 amino acids.

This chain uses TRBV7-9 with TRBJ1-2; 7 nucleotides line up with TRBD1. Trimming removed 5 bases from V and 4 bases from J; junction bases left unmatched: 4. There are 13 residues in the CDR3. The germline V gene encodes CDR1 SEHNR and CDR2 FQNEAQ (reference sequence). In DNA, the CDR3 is TGTGCCAGCAGCCCGGGACAGCGCTATGGCTACACCTTC. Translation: CASSPGQRYGYTF. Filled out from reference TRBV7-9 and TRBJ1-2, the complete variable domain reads DTGVSQNPRHKITKRGQNVTFRCDPISEHNRLYWYRQTLGQGPEFLTYFQNEAQLEKSRLLSDRFSAERPKGSFSTLEIQRTEQGDSAMYLCASSPGQRYGYTFGSGTRLTVV.

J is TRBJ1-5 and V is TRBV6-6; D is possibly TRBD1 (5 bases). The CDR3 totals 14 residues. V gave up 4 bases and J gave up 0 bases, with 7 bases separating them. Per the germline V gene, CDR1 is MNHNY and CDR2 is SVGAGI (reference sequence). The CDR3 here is CASSSGNSNQPQHF. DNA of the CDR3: TGTGCCAGCAGTTCAGGGAATAGCAATCAGCCCCAGCATTTT.

The CDR3 here is CASSMDRDGYTF. The CDR3 DNA is TGTGCCAGCAGCATGGACAGGGATGGCTACACCTTC. This chain links TRBV21-1 with TRBJ1-2; the D call in the table, TRBD1, was not verified against the DNA. TRBV21-1 is a pseudogene locus. There are 12 residues in the CDR3.

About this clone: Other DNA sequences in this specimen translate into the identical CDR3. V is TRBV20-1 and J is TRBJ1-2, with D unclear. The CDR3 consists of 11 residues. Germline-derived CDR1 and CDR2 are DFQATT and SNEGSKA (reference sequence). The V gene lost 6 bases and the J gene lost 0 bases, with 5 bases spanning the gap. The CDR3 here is CSASPNYGYTF. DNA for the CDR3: TGCAGTGCCTCTCCTAACTATGGCTACACCTTC.

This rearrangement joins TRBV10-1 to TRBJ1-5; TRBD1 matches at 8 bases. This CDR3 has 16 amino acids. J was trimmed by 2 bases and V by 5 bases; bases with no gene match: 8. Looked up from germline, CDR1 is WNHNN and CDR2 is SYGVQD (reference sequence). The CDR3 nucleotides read TGCGCCAGCAGTCGTGACAGGGGTCGGGGCAATCAGCCCCAGCATTTT. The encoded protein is CASSRDRGRGNQPQHF.

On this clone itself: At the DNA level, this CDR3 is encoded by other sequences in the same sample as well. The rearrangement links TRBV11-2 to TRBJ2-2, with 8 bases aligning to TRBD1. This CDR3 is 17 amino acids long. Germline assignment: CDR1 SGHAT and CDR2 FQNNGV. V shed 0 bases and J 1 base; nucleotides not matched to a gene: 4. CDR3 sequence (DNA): TGTGCCAGCAGCTTAGATCACGGGACAGGGAACACCGGGGAGCTGTTTTTT. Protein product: CASSLDHGTGNTGELFF.

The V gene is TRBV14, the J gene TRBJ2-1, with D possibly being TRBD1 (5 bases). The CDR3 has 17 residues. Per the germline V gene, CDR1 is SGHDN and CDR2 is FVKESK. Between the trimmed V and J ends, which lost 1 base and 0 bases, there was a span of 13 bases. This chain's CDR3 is CASSQVVGECSYNEQFF. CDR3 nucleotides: TGTGCCAGCAGCCAAGTGGTAGGGGAATGCTCCTACAATGAGCAGTTCTTC.

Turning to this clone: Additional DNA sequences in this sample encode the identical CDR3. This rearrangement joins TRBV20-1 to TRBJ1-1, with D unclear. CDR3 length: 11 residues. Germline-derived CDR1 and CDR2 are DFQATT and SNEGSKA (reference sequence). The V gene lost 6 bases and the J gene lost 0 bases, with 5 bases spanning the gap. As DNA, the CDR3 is TGCAGTGCCCTCTTGAACACTGAAGCTTTCTTT. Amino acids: CSALLNTEAFF.

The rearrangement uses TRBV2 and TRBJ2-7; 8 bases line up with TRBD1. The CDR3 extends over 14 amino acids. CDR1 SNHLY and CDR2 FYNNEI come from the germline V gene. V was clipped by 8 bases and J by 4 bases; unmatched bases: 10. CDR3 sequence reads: CASLGQGVKYEQYF. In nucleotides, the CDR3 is TGTGCCAGCCTAGGACAGGGCGTTAAGTACGAGCAGTACTTC.

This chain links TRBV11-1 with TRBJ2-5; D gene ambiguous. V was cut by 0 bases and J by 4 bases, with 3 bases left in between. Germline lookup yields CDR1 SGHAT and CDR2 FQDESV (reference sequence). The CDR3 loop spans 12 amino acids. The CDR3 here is CASSLAPETQYF. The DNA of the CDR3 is TGTGCCAGCAGCTTAGCCCCAGAGACCCAGTACTTC.